A selection of T cell receptor beta chains follows, all from one sample in a study of cytomegalovirus exposure and HLA in healthy donors. Method: immunoSEQ multiplex PCR; TCRdb's copy keeps in-frame clones and lacks some. The sample has approximately 290,000 clones, about 80% seen once. Specimen: PBMCs. Receptors originate from a girl aged 2 to 9 in good health and CMV-seronegative. The CDR3 runs from the conserved cysteine through the conserved F or W. Each record gives: clone size, J gene, V gene, CDR3 protein. The size field is filled for only some rows; it gives once, few, many or a size class.

.	TRBJ1-1	TRBV7-8	CASSLVPLATRVKNTEAFF
.	TRBJ1-1	TRBV11-3	CASSSVARDRNTEAFF
.	TRBJ2-3	TRBV18	CASSPSGRGTDTQYF
.	TRBJ1-6	TRBV9	CASSERVSSYNSPLHF
.	TRBJ2-7	TRBV28	CASSLGDYEQYF
.	TRBJ2-7	TRBV4-1	CASSQERLAGDEQYF
.	TRBJ2-1	TRBV2	CASPRERTGAPNEQFF
.	TRBJ1-5	TRBV4-1	CASSQTDRGPLSNQPQHF
.	TRBJ2-1	TRBV27	CASSDPQGLGREQFF
.	TRBJ1-4	TRBV11-2	CASGGGSNEKLFF
.	TRBJ1-1	TRBV9	CASIPNEAFF
.	TRBJ2-1	TRBV6-6	CASRNRDSECSEQFF
.	TRBJ1-5	TRBV2	CASDYMDRWSNQPQHF
.	TRBJ2-7	TRBV29-1	CSVEGSGANYEQYF
once	TRBJ1-2	TRBV7-9	CSSRRGATDGYTF
few	TRBJ2-2	TRBV5-1	CASSLVGGTGELFF
.	TRBJ2-3	TRBV30	CAWSVGGADTQYF
.	TRBJ2-3	TRBV9	CASSARLGGLRDTQYF
.	TRBJ1-5	TRBV27	CASSFMGSNNQPQHF
.	TRBJ2-3	TRBV5-1	CASSLEQYTDTQYF
.	TRBJ1-1	TRBV19	CASKYRVKNTEAFF
.	TRBJ2-2	TRBV27	CASSFGQGAGELFF
.	TRBJ2-1	TRBV27	CASSPTRYNEQFF
.	TRBJ1-6	TRBV4-2	CTSSQPTQETYNSPLHF